A single sample is the source of the 15 T cell receptor beta chains below, sequenced in a study of cytomegalovirus exposure and HLA in healthy donors. PCR primers comprised 60 Vbeta and 13 Jbeta primers. Assay used: immunoSEQ multiplex PCR; TCRdb lists only in-frame clones, some missing. The table shows around 60,000 clones, with 75% to 85% occurring only once. Sequencing used PBMCs. The receptors shown here come from a man between 45 and 60 years old in good health and CMV-seropositive.

The chain couples TRBV5-5 to TRBJ1-5, with a possible D match to TRBD1 (5 bases). The CDR3 runs 15 residues. Trimming stripped 3 bases from V and 3 bases from J, with 13 bases between. Germline lookup yields CDR1 SGHKS and CDR2 YYEKEE (reference sequence). The CDR3: CASSYRGIFNQPQHF. The CDR3, as DNA: TGTGCCAGCAGCTATAGGGGAATATTCAATCAGCCCCAGCATTTT.

CDR3 in amino acids: CAWSVWDRVGELFF. CDR3 in DNA: TGTGCCTGGAGTGTGTGGGACAGGGTAGGGGAGCTGTTTTTT. The chain carries TRBV30 and TRBJ2-2; 9 bases fit TRBD1. Germline assignment: CDR1 GTSNPN and CDR2 SVGIG (reference sequence). V shed 0 bases, J shed 8 bases, and the junction held 4 bases outside the gene matches. The CDR3 is 14 residues long.

This chain uses TRBV9 with TRBJ2-5; 10 bases line up with TRBD1. V lost 0 bases, J lost 5 bases, and 4 bases stayed unmatched. The CDR3 spans 15 residues. Germline assignment: CDR1 SGDLS and CDR2 YYNGEE. The CDR3 is CASSVADRGLETQYF. In DNA, the CDR3 is TGTGCCAGCAGCGTAGCCGACAGGGGGCTCGAGACCCAGTACTTC. Supplemented by reference TRBV9 and TRBJ2-5, the full variable domain reads DSGVTQTPKHLITATGQRVTLRCSPRSGDLSVYWYQQSLDQGLQFLIQYYNGEERAKGNILERFSAQQFPDLHSELNLSSLELGDSALYFCASSVADRGLETQYFGPGTRLLVL.

The rearrangement uses TRBV28 and TRBJ1-6, with TRBD1 identical over 10 bases. Losses at the gene ends were 2 bases for V and 8 bases for J; bases not matched to a gene: 12. In germline, CDR1 is MDHEN, CDR2 SYDVKM. The CDR3 is 18 amino acids. The DNA of the CDR3 is TGTGCCAGCAGTTTAAGGCTGGGTACCGGGACAGGGGATTCACCCCTCCACTTT. Its protein product is CASSLRLGTGTGDSPLHF.

This chain links TRBV2 with TRBJ2-3; D might be TRBD1 (5 bases). Germline CDR1 and CDR2: SNHLY and FYNNEI. This CDR3 is 12 amino acids long. Trimming took off 7 bases at V and 5 bases at J, with 10 bases between the two ends. CDR3 DNA: TGTGCCAGCATGTGGCAGGGAGATACGCAGTATTTT. Residues: CASMWQGDTQYF.

The V gene is TRBV6-6, the J gene TRBJ1-1; TRBD1 aligns across 7 bases. CDR1 and CDR2 from the germline V gene are MNHNY and SVGAGI (reference sequence). The CDR3 length is 16 residues. V shed 6 bases, J shed 5 bases, and the junction held 15 bases outside the gene matches. The CDR3 protein is CASSLLPDRFRTEAFF. CDR3 in DNA: TGTGCCAGCAGCCTCCTCCCGGACAGGTTTAGGACTGAAGCTTTCTTT.

V is TRBV2 and J is TRBJ2-5; D is unclear. Trimming left V 8 bases short and J 1 base short, with 11 bases between. The CDR3 has 13 residues. CDR1 is SNHLY and CDR2 is FYNNEI in the germline V gene. This CDR3 reads CASPVTTQETQYF. CDR3 bases: TGTGCCAGCCCCGTAACAACCCAAGAGACCCAGTACTTC.

This clone appeared once. This chain joins TRBV13 and TRBJ2-5, with 13 positions matching TRBD2. The DNA matches TRBJ2-7 better at its end, which makes the J call doubtful. The CDR3 is 17 amino acids. Germline V gene sequence: CDR1 PRHDT, CDR2 FYEKMQ (reference sequence). The CDR3 bases are TGTGCCAGCAGCATTGGACTAGCGGGGGCCCCAACCTACGAGCAGTACTTC. This gives the protein CASSIGLAGAPTYEQYF.

This clone appeared a single time. The genes are TRBV6-5 and TRBJ1-1, with 10 bases identical to TRBD1. Germline CDR1 MNHEY, CDR2 SVGAGI. Losses at the gene ends were 5 bases for V and 11 bases for J; bases not matched to a gene: 11. This CDR3 contains 14 residues. CDR3 in amino acids: CASSADRGPLDAFF. The DNA for the CDR3 is TGTGCCAGCAGTGCCGACAGGGGGCCCCTCGACGCTTTCTTT.

A note on this clone: The identical CDR3 is also encoded by other nucleotide sequences in the sample. This chain joins TRBV7-9 and TRBJ1-1; possibly TRBD1 for D (6 bases). The CDR3 sequence is 14 residues long. Looked up from germline, CDR1 is SEHNR and CDR2 is FQNEAQ (reference sequence). The V end was cut by 3 bases, the J end by 4 bases, with 12 bases between. The CDR3 here is CASSFAQGGTEAFF. The CDR3 nucleotides are TGTGCCAGCAGCTTTGCACAGGGTGGCACTGAAGCTTTCTTT. The full variable domain, with the rest looked up from reference TRBV7-9 and TRBJ1-1, is DTGVSQNPRHKITKRGQNVTFRCDPISEHNRLYWYRQTLGQGPEFLTYFQNEAQLEKSRLLSDRFSAERPKGSFSTLEIQRTEQGDSAMYLCASSFAQGGTEAFFGQGTRLTVV.

This chain connects TRBV28 to TRBJ2-3; TRBD2 is a possible D gene (6 bases). Germline lookup yields CDR1 MDHEN and CDR2 SYDVKM. Trimming took off 5 bases at V and 4 bases at J, with 22 bases between the two ends. The CDR3 runs 17 residues. DNA of the CDR3: TGTGCCAGCAGTGCTATATCCGGGAGTAGGGTCGCAGATACGCAGTATTTT. Protein sequence: CASSAISGSRVADTQYF.

J is TRBJ2-5 and V is TRBV19; the D gene is possibly TRBD1 (6 bases). With the DNA end fitting TRBJ2-7 better, the J assignment may be wrong. CDR1 and CDR2 from the germline V gene are LNHDA and SQIVND (reference sequence). The CDR3 sequence is 14 residues long. This CDR3 is CASQPGGVSYEQYF. The CDR3 bases are TGTGCCTCTCAACCTGGGGGCGTGTCCTACGAGCAGTACTTC.

In DNA form, the CDR3 reads TGTGCCAGCAATCAGTACACTAATGAAAAACTGTTTTTT. Protein sequence: CASNQYTNEKLFF. This chain joins TRBV2 and TRBJ1-4; D not resolved. V lost 7 bases and J 2 bases, leaving 8 bases between the germline ends. CDR3 length equals 13 residues. Germline lookup yields CDR1 SNHLY and CDR2 FYNNEI.

V gene TRBV7-2 combines with J gene TRBJ2-7; no definite D call. From germline, CDR1 is SGHTA and CDR2 FQGNSA. Trimming took off 1 base at V and 2 bases at J, with 9 bases between the two ends. The CDR3 has 14 amino acids. This CDR3 is CASSLDTKPYEQYF. The CDR3, as DNA: TGTGCCAGCAGCTTAGACACGAAACCCTACGAGCAGTACTTC. The full variable domain, in which reference TRBV7-2 and TRBJ2-7 provide the parts outside the CDR3, is GAGVSQSPSNKVTEKGKDVELRCDPISGHTALYWYRQSLGQGLEFLIYFQGNSAPDKSGLPSDRFSAERTGGSVSTLTIQRTQQEDSAVYLCASSLDTKPYEQYFGPGTRLTVT.

The chain joins TRBV11-2 to TRBJ1-2; TRBD1 agrees at 8 bases. The CDR3 has 15 amino acids. V shed 1 base and J 4 bases; nucleotides not matched to a gene: 5. The germline gives CDR1 SGHAT, CDR2 FQNNGV. The CDR3 is CASSLGGTGPYGYTF. Written as DNA, the CDR3 is TGTGCCAGCAGCTTAGGAGGGACAGGCCCCTATGGCTACACCTTC. The full variable domain, in which reference TRBV11-2 and TRBJ1-2 provide the parts outside the CDR3, is EAGVAQSPRYKIIEKRQSVAFWCNPISGHATLYWYQQILGQGPKLLIQFQNNGVVDDSQLPKDRFSAERLKGVDSTLKIQPAKLEDSAVYLCASSLGGTGPYGYTFGSGTRLTVV.